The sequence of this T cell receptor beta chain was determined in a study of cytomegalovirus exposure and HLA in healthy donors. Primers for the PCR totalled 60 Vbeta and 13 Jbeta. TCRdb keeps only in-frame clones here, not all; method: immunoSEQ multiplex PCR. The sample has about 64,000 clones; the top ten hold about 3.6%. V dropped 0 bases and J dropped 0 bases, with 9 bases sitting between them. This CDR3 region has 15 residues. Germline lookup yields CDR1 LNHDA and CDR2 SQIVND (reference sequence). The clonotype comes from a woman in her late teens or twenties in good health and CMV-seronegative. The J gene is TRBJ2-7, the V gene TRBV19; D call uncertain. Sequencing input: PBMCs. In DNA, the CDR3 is TGTGCCAGTAGTATAGAGGCAGTAAGCTCCTACGAGCAGTACTTC. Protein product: CASSIEAVSSYEQYF.